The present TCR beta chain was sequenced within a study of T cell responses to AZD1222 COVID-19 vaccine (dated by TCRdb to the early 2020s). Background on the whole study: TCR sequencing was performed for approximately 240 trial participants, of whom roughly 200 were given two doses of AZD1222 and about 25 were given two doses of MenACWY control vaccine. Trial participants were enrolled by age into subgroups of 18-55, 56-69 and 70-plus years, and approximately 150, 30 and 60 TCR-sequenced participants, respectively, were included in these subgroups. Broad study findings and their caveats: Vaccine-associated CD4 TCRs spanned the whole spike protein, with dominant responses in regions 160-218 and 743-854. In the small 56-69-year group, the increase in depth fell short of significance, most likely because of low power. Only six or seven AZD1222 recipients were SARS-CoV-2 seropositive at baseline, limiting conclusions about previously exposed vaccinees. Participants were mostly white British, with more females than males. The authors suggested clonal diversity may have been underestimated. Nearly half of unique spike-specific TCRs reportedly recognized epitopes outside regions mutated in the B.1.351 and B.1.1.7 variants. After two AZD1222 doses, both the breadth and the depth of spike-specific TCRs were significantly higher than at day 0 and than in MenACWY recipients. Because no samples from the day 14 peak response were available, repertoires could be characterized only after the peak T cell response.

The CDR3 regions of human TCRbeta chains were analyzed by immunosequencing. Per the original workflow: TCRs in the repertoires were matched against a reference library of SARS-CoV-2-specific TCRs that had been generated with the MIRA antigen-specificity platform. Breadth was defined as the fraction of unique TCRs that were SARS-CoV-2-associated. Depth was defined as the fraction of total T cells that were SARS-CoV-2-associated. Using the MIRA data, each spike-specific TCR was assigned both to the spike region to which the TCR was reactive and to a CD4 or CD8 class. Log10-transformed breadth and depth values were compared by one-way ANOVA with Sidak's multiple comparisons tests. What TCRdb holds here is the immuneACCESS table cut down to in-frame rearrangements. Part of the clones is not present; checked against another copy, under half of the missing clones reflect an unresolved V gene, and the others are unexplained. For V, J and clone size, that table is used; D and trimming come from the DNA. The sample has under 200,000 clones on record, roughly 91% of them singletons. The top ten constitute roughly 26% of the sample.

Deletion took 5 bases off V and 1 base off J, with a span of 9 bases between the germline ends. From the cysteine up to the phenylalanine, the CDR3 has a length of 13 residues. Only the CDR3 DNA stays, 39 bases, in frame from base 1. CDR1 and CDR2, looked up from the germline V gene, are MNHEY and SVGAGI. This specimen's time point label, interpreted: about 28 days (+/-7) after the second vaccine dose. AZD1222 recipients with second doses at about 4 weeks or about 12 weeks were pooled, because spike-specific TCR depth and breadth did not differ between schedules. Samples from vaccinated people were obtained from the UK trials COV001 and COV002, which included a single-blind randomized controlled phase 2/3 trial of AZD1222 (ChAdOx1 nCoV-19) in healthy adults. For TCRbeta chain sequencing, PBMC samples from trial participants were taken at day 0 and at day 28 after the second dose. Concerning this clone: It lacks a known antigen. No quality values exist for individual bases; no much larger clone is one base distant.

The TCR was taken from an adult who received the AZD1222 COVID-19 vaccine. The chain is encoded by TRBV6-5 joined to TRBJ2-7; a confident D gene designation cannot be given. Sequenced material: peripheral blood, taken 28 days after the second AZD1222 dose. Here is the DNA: TGTGCCAGCAGTATATCAGATTCCTACGAGCAGTACTTC. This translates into CASSISDSYEQYF.